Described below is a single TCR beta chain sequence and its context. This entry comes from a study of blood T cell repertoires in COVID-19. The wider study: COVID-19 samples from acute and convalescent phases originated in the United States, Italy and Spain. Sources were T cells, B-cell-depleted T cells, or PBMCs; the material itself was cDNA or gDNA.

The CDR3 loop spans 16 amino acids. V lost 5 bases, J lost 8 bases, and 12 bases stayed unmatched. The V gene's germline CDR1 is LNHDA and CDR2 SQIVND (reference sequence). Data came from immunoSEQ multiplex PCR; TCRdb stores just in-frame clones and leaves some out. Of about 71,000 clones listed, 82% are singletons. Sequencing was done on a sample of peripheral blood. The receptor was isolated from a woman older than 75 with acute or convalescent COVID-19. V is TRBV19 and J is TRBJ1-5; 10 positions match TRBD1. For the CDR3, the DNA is TGTGCCAGTAGTCTTCCGACAGGGGGCATATTGAAGCCCCAGCATTTT. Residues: CASSLPTGGILKPQHF.